The next 24 T cell receptor beta chains were all read from a single sample in a study of radiotherapy plus CTLA-4 blockade in lung cancer. Only in-frame clones appear in the TCRdb table, and some are missing; sequencing was by immunoSEQ multiplex PCR. The sample carries more than 75,000 clones, approximately 78% recorded once. This specimen consisted of peripheral blood, obtained from a patient treated with radiotherapy plus ipilimumab. These receptors came from a human donor with non-small cell lung cancer that progressed on radiotherapy plus ipilimumab.

The rearrangement links TRBV30 to TRBJ1-3, with D tentatively TRBD1 (6 bases). The CDR3 consists of 16 residues. Deletions cut 0 bases from V and 6 bases from J, with 18 bases between. CDR1 is GTSNPN and CDR2 is SVGIG in the germline V gene (reference sequence). DNA for the CDR3: TGTGCCTGGAGTGTGGCAAGAGGGGGGTCAGCAAACACCATATATTTT. It translates to CAWSVARGGSANTIYF.

The V gene is TRBV7-2, the J gene TRBJ2-3; D not resolved. Germline-derived CDR1 and CDR2 are SGHTA and FQGNSA. V gave up 0 bases and J gave up 5 bases, with 15 bases separating them. The CDR3 totals 16 residues. This CDR3 reads CASSLAARPGRDTQYF. DNA for the CDR3: TGTGCCAGCAGCTTAGCGGCTCGCCCAGGTCGAGATACGCAGTATTTT.

CDR3 protein: CASSPLGPGELFF. Here the CDR3 DNA reads TGTGCCAGCAGTCCCCTTGGCCCCGGGGAGCTGTTTTTT. This rearrangement joins TRBV6-6 to TRBJ2-2, with no clear D. The CDR3 is 13 residues long. CDR1 is MNHNY, CDR2 SVGAGI, per germline (reference sequence). V was pared by 5 bases and J by 6 bases, with 10 bases between.

This rearrangement joins TRBV6-1 to TRBJ2-3; 10 bases are a match to TRBD2. V lost 2 bases, J lost 4 bases, and 0 bases stayed unmatched. The CDR3 has 14 amino acids. Germline CDR1 and CDR2: MNHNS and SASEGT. The CDR3: CASSELAGADTQYF. In DNA form, the CDR3 reads TGTGCCAGCAGTGAACTAGCGGGAGCAGATACGCAGTATTTT.

The DNA of the CDR3 is TGTGCCTGGAGCACCCGGACAGCATATCGCAATGAGCAGTTCTTC. Translated, it gives CAWSTRTAYRNEQFF. The chain recombines TRBV30 with TRBJ2-1, with D perhaps TRBD1 (6 bases). Germline V lookup: CDR1 GTSNPN, CDR2 SVGIG (reference sequence). This CDR3 contains 15 residues. Between the trimmed V and J ends, which lost 3 bases and 6 bases, there was a span of 18 bases.

V and J are TRBV4-2 and TRBJ2-1; perhaps TRBD2 as D (6 bases). Trimming took off 1 base at V and 5 bases at J, with 12 bases between the two ends. Germline V gene sequence: CDR1 LGHNA, CDR2 YNFKEQ. This CDR3 is 15 amino acids long. The chain's CDR3 is CASSQGRESHNEQFF. CDR3 bases: TGTGCCAGCAGCCAAGGACGGGAGAGCCACAATGAGCAGTTCTTC.

The CDR3, as DNA: TGCGCCAGCAGCTTGACCCGGGCCGCGAACACCGGGGAGCTGTTTTTT. This translates into CASSLTRAANTGELFF. The chain carries TRBV5-1 and TRBJ2-2; D remains unclear. The ends were cut back, 1 base at V and 0 bases at J, with 10 bases in the middle. In germline, CDR1 is SGHRS, CDR2 YFSETQ. This CDR3 has 16 amino acids.

This rearrangement joins TRBV4-1 to TRBJ2-7, with 9 nucleotides matching TRBD1. This CDR3 contains 13 residues. CDR1 is MGHRA and CDR2 is YSYEKL in the germline V gene. The J segment lost 4 bases and the V segment lost 3 bases, leaving 1 base of the junction unmatched. The DNA for the CDR3 is TGCGCCAGCAGCCACGGACAGGGGTACGAGCAGTACTTC. Protein product: CASSHGQGYEQYF.

The count of this clone is one. The V call is TRBV28, the J call TRBJ1-1; D remains unclear. CDR1 MDHEN and CDR2 SYDVKM come from the germline V gene. The CDR3 consists of 13 residues. V was shortened by 8 bases and J by 12 bases, with 22 bases between the two germline ends. The CDR3 bases are TGTGCCAGCCAGTTAGGGCGGGGAGGGCGACCTTTCTTT. This sequence encodes CASQLGRGGRPFF.

The chain combines TRBV19 with TRBJ2-6; no reliable D call. Germline-derived CDR1 and CDR2 are LNHDA and SQIVND (reference sequence). The CDR3 totals 14 residues. Trimming removed 4 bases at V and 1 base at J, with 5 bases between. CDR3 residues: CASSRSSGANVLTF. The CDR3 DNA follows: TGTGCCAGTAGTAGATCGTCTGGGGCCAACGTCCTGACTTTC.

The chain carries TRBV9 and TRBJ2-1; D is unresolved. The ends were cut back, 4 bases at V and 3 bases at J, with 11 bases in the middle. Germline loops: CDR1 SGDLS, CDR2 YYNGEE. The CDR3 is 14 residues long. This chain's CDR3 is CASSPAELYNEQFF. DNA for the CDR3: TGTGCCAGCAGCCCCGCTGAACTCTACAATGAGCAGTTCTTC.

The V gene is TRBV6-1, the J gene TRBJ1-5; the D gene is possibly TRBD1 (6 bases). The CDR3 has 16 amino acids. Between the trimmed V and J ends, which lost 2 bases and 3 bases, there was a span of 14 bases. Germline-derived CDR1 and CDR2 are MNHNS and SASEGT. CDR3 sequence reads: CASSEFTGSPNQPQHF. The CDR3 DNA reads TGTGCCAGCAGTGAATTCACAGGGAGCCCCAATCAGCCCCAGCATTTT.

This chain joins TRBV28 and TRBJ1-4, with no clear D. The CDR3 extends over 15 amino acids. Trimming took off 2 bases at V and 0 bases at J, with 7 bases between the two ends. Germline-derived CDR1 and CDR2 are MDHEN and SYDVKM. CDR3 sequence: CASSLPIATNEKLFF. The CDR3 nucleotides are TGTGCCAGCAGTTTACCTATAGCAACTAATGAAAAACTGTTTTTT.

This chain connects TRBV2 to TRBJ1-5, with 9 bases identical to TRBD1. The CDR3 has 15 residues. Trimming cost V 5 bases and J 3 bases; bases outside gene matches: 5. The V gene's germline CDR1 is SNHLY and CDR2 FYNNEI. The CDR3 DNA sequence: TGTGCCAGCAGTCTTGGACAGGGGTCCAATCAGCCCCAGCATTTT. Protein: CASSLGQGSNQPQHF.

This chain joins TRBV9 and TRBJ2-1; 8 bases map to TRBD2. Germline-derived CDR1 and CDR2 are SGDLS and YYNGEE. The V segment lost 0 bases and the J segment 7 bases; nucleotides outside the gene matches: 6. The CDR3 runs to 15 residues. The CDR3 DNA is TGTGCCAGCAGCGTAGCGGGGGGGGCGAGGAATGAGCAGTTCTTC. Encoded protein: CASSVAGGARNEQFF.

This sequence joins TRBV5-8 and TRBJ2-6; D is ambiguous. The ends were cut back, 2 bases at V and 12 bases at J, with 3 bases in the middle. The V gene's germline CDR1 is SGHTS and CDR2 YDEGEE. CDR3 size: 10 residues. CDR3 DNA sequence: TGTGCCAGCAGCTTAGGCGTCCTGACTTTC. Translating it yields CASSLGVLTF.

The chain carries TRBV9 and TRBJ2-3; 7 nucleotides line up with TRBD2. There are 15 residues in the CDR3. V gave up 0 bases and J gave up 4 bases; unmatched junction bases: 5. Germline-derived CDR1 and CDR2 are SGDLS and YYNGEE. The CDR3 here is CASSVDVAGADTQYF. In DNA, the CDR3 is TGTGCCAGCAGCGTAGATGTGGCGGGAGCAGATACGCAGTATTTT.

The chain links TRBV10-2 to TRBJ2-7, with 9 bases fitting TRBD2. The germline V gene has CDR1 WSHSY and CDR2 SAAADI. This CDR3 spans 19 amino acids. Trimming at V came to 6 bases and at J to 3 bases, leaving 21 bases not matched to a gene. CDR3: CASRPRLADLVLDDYEQYV. For the CDR3, the DNA is TGCGCCAGCAGACCGAGACTAGCGGACCTGGTTTTAGATGACTACGAGCAGTACGTC.

V gene TRBV10-2 combines with J gene TRBJ1-2; D not resolved. The germline CDR1 and CDR2 sequences are WSHSY and SAAADI. The CDR3 has 15 residues. V lost 4 bases and J 4 bases, leaving 16 bases between the germline ends. CDR3 sequence: CASSALREGSYGYTF. The CDR3 DNA reads as TGCGCCAGCAGTGCATTACGTGAGGGTAGCTATGGCTACACCTTC.

This clone was detected once. CDR3 sequence reads: CAWSFSGRAGELFF. The DNA of the CDR3 is TGTGCCTGGAGTTTTAGCGGGAGGGCCGGGGAGCTGTTTTTT. V usage is TRBV30 and J usage is TRBJ2-2, with 11 bases aligning to TRBD2. Unmatched junction bases numbered 2, after V lost 2 bases and J lost 6 bases. Germline values: CDR1 GTSNPN, CDR2 SVGIG (reference sequence). The CDR3 length is 14 residues.

This clone was seen a single time. The chain is built from TRBV6-6 and TRBJ2-5, with D perhaps matching TRBD1 or TRBD2 (5 bases each). The V end was cut by 6 bases, the J end by 2 bases, with 16 bases between. CDR1 is MNHNY and CDR2 is SVGAGI in the germline V gene (reference sequence). CDR3 length equals 15 residues. The chain's CDR3 is CASSPVGALQETQYF. The CDR3, as DNA: TGTGCCAGCAGCCCCGTCGGGGCGCTGCAAGAGACCCAGTACTTC.

This clone was seen just once. The chain recombines TRBV30 with TRBJ1-1; D remains ambiguous. Germline assignment: CDR1 GTSNPN and CDR2 SVGIG (reference sequence). The CDR3 totals 14 residues. The V gene lost 2 bases and the J gene lost 5 bases, with 15 bases spanning the gap. The CDR3 is CAWSLYGPATEAFF. CDR3 nucleotide sequence: TGTGCCTGGAGTCTCTACGGGCCGGCGACTGAAGCTTTCTTT.

The J gene is TRBJ1-1, the V gene TRBV11-2; maybe TRBD1 (6 bases). CDR1 SGHAT and CDR2 FQNNGV come from the germline V gene. The V end was cut by 3 bases, the J end by 4 bases, with 9 bases between. The CDR3 is 13 amino acids. The CDR3 DNA reads TGTGCCAGCAGCTTCATACAGGGCACTGAAGCTTTCTTT. It codes for CASSFIQGTEAFF.

The sample holds one count of this clone. The chain employs TRBV11-1 and TRBJ2-1, with D perhaps TRBD2 (6 bases). CDR1 and CDR2 from the germline V gene are SGHAT and FQDESV (reference sequence). The CDR3 is 19 amino acids. V was cut by 6 bases and J by 0 bases, with 24 bases left in between. The CDR3, as DNA: TGTGCCAGCAGTAGATGGGGGTTAGCGGTTAGGAGCTCCTACAATGAGCAGTTCTTC. It yields the protein CASSRWGLAVRSSYNEQFF. Filled out from reference TRBV11-1 and TRBJ2-1, the complete variable domain reads EAEVAQSPRYKITEKSQAVAFWCDPISGHATLYWYRQILGQGPELLVQFQDESVVDDSQLPKDRFSAERLKGVDSTLKIQPAELGDSAMYLCASSRWGLAVRSSYNEQFFGPGTRLTVL.